These 24 T cell receptor beta chains originate from one sample sequenced in a study of spatial heterogeneity in lung cancer. TCRdb analysed the 5' RACE reads with MiXCR anew, one entry per CDR3 protein. The table records under 8,000 distinct CDR3 sequences, 4.5% to 7% of them present only once. The time point denotes: sample taken at primary tumor resection. Unsorted tumor, nontumor lung tissue or cryopreserved PBMC supplied the whole RNA. The starting material was normal lung tissue next to the tumor, obtained at surgery. These receptors all stem from a female donor with early-stage non-small cell lung cancer.

Notes on this clonotype: Because this beta chain is a stray read in a library intended to capture alpha chains, its abundance should not be given much weight. This chain joins TRBV20-1 and TRBJ2-1; 7 nucleotides line up with TRBD2. Germline V gene sequence: CDR1 DFQATT, CDR2 SNEGSKA (reference sequence). There are 17 residues in the CDR3. V was clipped by 5 bases and J by 0 bases; unmatched bases: 13. In nucleotides, the CDR3 is TGCAGTGCTCCAAATGTTCCAGCGGGGAGCTCCTACAATGAGCAGTTCTTC. Residues: CSAPNVPAGSSYNEQFF.

This clonotype was detected ten times or more. This beta chain appears as a stray read in a library generated for alpha chains; its size is not informative. The chain couples TRBV18 to TRBJ2-2; no firm D call. The CDR3 totals 14 residues. The V end was cut by 2 bases, the J end by 1 base, with 5 bases between. Germline V gives CDR1 KGHSH, CDR2 LQKENI. The CDR3 sequence: CASSPSGNTGELFF. The CDR3 region has the DNA TGTGCCAGCTCACCATCCGGGAACACCGGGGAGCTGTTTTTT. The variable domain in full, completed from reference TRBV18 and TRBJ2-2, reads NAGVMQNPRHLVRRRGQEARLRCSPMKGHSHVYWYRQLPEEGLKFMVYLQKENIIDESGMPKERFSAEFPKEGPSILRIQQVVRGDSAAYFCASSPSGNTGELFFGEGSRLTVL.

This clonotype was counted between two and nine times. As an off-target read in a library built for alpha chains, this beta chain has a frequency of little significance. This sequence joins TRBV28 and TRBJ1-2; 7 nucleotides match TRBD1. The CDR3 length is 14 residues. The V gene end was trimmed by 6 bases and the J gene end by 1 base; junction bases not matched to a gene: 5. From germline, CDR1 is MDHEN and CDR2 SYDVKM. The CDR3 sequence is CASRPTGSNYGYTF. CDR3 DNA: TGTGCCAGCAGGCCGACAGGGAGTAACTATGGCTACACCTTC.

Many counts were recorded for this clonotype. This beta chain appears as a stray read in a library generated for alpha chains; its size is not informative. V and J are TRBV28 and TRBJ2-1; TRBD2 is a possible D gene (5 bases). V was trimmed by 3 bases and J by 8 bases, leaving 20 bases between them. Germline assignment: CDR1 MDHEN and CDR2 SYDVKM. The CDR3 length is 16 residues. The CDR3 nucleotides are TGTGCCAGCAGTTTGGTTGTCGGACTTGGGTTCCATGAGCAGTTCTTC. It yields the protein CASSLVVGLGFHEQFF.

This clonotype was found many times. This beta chain represents an off-target read in a library built for alpha chains; its size is of limited meaning. The V and J genes are TRBV20-1 and TRBJ1-6, with TRBD1 identical over 7 bases. This CDR3 contains 15 residues. Per the germline V gene, CDR1 is DFQATT and CDR2 is SNEGSKA (reference sequence). Trimming cost V 5 bases and J 11 bases; bases outside gene matches: 15. CDR3 coding DNA: TGCAGTGCTCCCCGGCCCGGGACAGACAGTACACCCCTCCACTTT. It codes for CSAPRPGTDSTPLHF.

This clonotype is medium-sized within its sample. This beta chain appears as a stray read in a library generated for alpha chains; its size is not informative. J is TRBJ2-1 and V is TRBV4-2, with TRBD1 matching 9 bases. This CDR3 has 15 residues. The germline V gene has CDR1 LGHNA and CDR2 YNFKEQ. Unmatched junction bases numbered 4, after V lost 2 bases and J lost 5 bases. The CDR3 DNA is TGTGCCAGCAGCCAACCGGGACAGGGCCACAATGAGCAGTTCTTC. This encodes CASSQPGQGHNEQFF.

This clonotype was picked up many times. This beta chain represents an off-target read in a library built for alpha chains; its size is of limited meaning. The chain couples TRBV20-1 to TRBJ1-5, with 9 nucleotides matching TRBD1. Germline V gene sequence: CDR1 DFQATT, CDR2 SNEGSKA (reference sequence). After removal of 4 bases from V and 7 bases from J, the junction contained 11 bases not matched to a gene. This CDR3 region has 15 residues. For the CDR3, the DNA is TGCAGTGCTACCCCAACAGGGGGCGGTGGACAGCCCCAGCATTTT. It codes for CSATPTGGGGQPQHF.

This clonotype is medium-sized within its sample. Because the library targeted alpha chains, this beta chain is an off-target read whose size means little. The V call is TRBV12-3 or TRBV12-4, the J call TRBJ2-3; 8 bases are shared with TRBD2. The CDR3 loop spans 14 amino acids. V was pared by 7 bases and J by 2 bases, with 5 bases of the junction left unmatched. CDR3 DNA sequence: TGTGCCAGCACCTGGACTAGCCCCACAGATACGCAGTATTTT. Translated: CASTWTSPTDTQYF.

This clonotype has only a few counts. This beta chain is off target for a library built for alpha chains, so its abundance means little. The rearrangement links TRBV12-3 or TRBV12-4 to TRBJ2-3; 14 nucleotides agree with TRBD2. This CDR3 contains 16 residues. Trimming cost V 6 bases and J 2 bases; bases outside gene matches: 4. This CDR3 is CASSWTSGRNTDTQYF. The CDR3 bases are TGTGCCAGCAGCTGGACTAGCGGGAGGAACACAGATACGCAGTATTTT.

The sample holds a few counts of this clonotype. This beta chain came through as a stray read in a library set up for alpha chains, and its size says little. The rearrangement links TRBV5-1 to TRBJ2-3; no clear D. The ends were cut back, 0 bases at V and 5 bases at J, with 10 bases in the middle. The length of the CDR3 is 14 residues. Germline CDR1 and CDR2: SGHRS and YFSETQ. The CDR3 sequence is CASSLEAALDTQYF. CDR3 DNA: TGCGCCAGCAGCTTGGAGGCAGCTCTAGATACGCAGTATTTT.

By sample fraction, this clonotype is medium-sized. A library prepared for alpha chains yielded this beta chain as an off-target read; its size is of little meaning. The V call is TRBV5-1, the J call TRBJ2-1; tentative D call: TRBD2 (6 bases). The V end was cut by 0 bases, the J end by 6 bases, with 19 bases between. Germline lookup yields CDR1 SGHRS and CDR2 YFSETQ. The CDR3 covers 17 residues. DNA of the CDR3: TGCGCCAGCAGCTTGGCCTTCTACAGCGGGCCTAGCAATGAGCAGTTCTTC. Protein sequence: CASSLAFYSGPSNEQFF. Together with reference TRBV5-1 and TRBJ2-1, the CDR3 gives the full variable domain: KAGVTQTPRYLIKTRGQQVTLSCSPISGHRSVSWYQQTPGQGLQFLFEYFSETQRNKGNFPGRFSGRQFSNSRSEMNVSTLELGDSALYLCASSLAFYSGPSNEQFFGPGTRLTVL.

This clonotype was observed a few times. The size of this beta chain means little, since it is a stray read in a library made for alpha chains. J is TRBJ1-1 and V is TRBV6-1; D is perhaps TRBD1 (6 bases). Trimming removed 7 bases from V and 11 bases from J, with 17 bases in between. The CDR3 length is 12 residues. The V gene's germline CDR1 is MNHNS and CDR2 SASEGT. The DNA for the CDR3 is TGTGCCAGCACGCCTCAACAGGGTTCGGCTTTCTTT. This translates into CASTPQQGSAFF.

This clonotype is judged medium-sized. This beta chain is an off-target read within a library intended for alpha chains, so its frequency means little. The chain employs TRBV19 and TRBJ1-5; D is unclear. The CDR3 is 13 amino acids. Per the germline V gene, CDR1 is LNHDA and CDR2 is SQIVND (reference sequence). V was shortened by 2 bases and J by 5 bases, with 7 bases between the two germline ends. In DNA, the CDR3 is TGTGCCAGTAGTATATTGGGAGATCAGCCCCAGCATTTT. Translated: CASSILGDQPQHF.

This clonotype is medium-sized. A library made for alpha chains picked up this beta chain off target, so its size means little. The V gene is TRBV3-1, the J gene TRBJ2-1; D uncertain. CDR1 and CDR2 from the germline V gene are LGHDT and YNNKEL (reference sequence). Trimming took 1 base from V and 15 from J, leaving 13 bases between them. CDR3 length equals 12 residues. The CDR3 nucleotides are TGTGCCAGCAGCCAAGCAACCGGCTCACGGTTCTTC. Translation gives CASSQATGSRFF.

This clonotype was recorded many times. In a library made to pick up alpha chains, this beta chain is a stray read with a size that means little. J is TRBJ2-1 and V is TRBV10-2; weak D call: TRBD2 (5 bases). Germline CDR1 is WSHSY and CDR2 is SAAADI. V was shortened by 2 bases and J by 12 bases, with 11 bases between the two germline ends. The CDR3 consists of 12 residues. The CDR3 DNA follows: TGCGCCAGCAGTGAGATGGGTCGGGGGCAGTTCTTC. Protein product: CASSEMGRGQFF.

This clonotype was seen many times. The library was built for alpha chains, so this beta chain is an off-target read and its size means little. This sequence joins TRBV20-1 and TRBJ2-1, with TRBD1 matching 10 bases. The CDR3 runs to 12 residues. Germline V gives CDR1 DFQATT, CDR2 SNEGSKA (reference sequence). This CDR3 is CTGQGDNNEQFF. The CDR3, as DNA: TGCACTGGACAGGGGGACAACAATGAGCAGTTCTTC.

At least ten counts were recorded for this clonotype. As an off-target read in a library built for alpha chains, this beta chain has a frequency of little significance. In DNA form, the CDR3 reads TGTGCCAGCAGCTTCTCCCGGGAGATGAACACTGAAGCTTTCTTT. As protein: CASSFSREMNTEAFF. The rearrangement links TRBV7-2 to TRBJ1-1; D ambiguous. The V gene's germline CDR1 is SGHTA and CDR2 FQGNSA. This CDR3 is 15 amino acids long. Deletions cut 3 bases from V and 0 bases from J, with 11 bases between.

Points on this clonotype: Because the library targeted alpha chains, this beta chain is an off-target read whose size means little. The genes are TRBV19 and TRBJ2-1, with 8 bases lining up with TRBD2. Trimming took 8 bases from V and 2 from J; bases not matched to a gene: 8. The CDR3 is 15 residues long. Germline assignment: CDR1 LNHDA and CDR2 SQIVND (reference sequence). CDR3 amino acids: CASGSGSGTYNEQFF. Written as DNA, the CDR3 is TGTGCCAGTGGGTCCGGTAGCGGGACCTACAATGAGCAGTTCTTC.

Comment on this clonotype: The library was prepared for alpha chains; this beta chain is a stray read, so its frequency means little. The V and J genes are TRBV20-1 and TRBJ2-7; tentatively, D is TRBD2 (6 bases). V lost 5 bases, J lost 2 bases, and 13 bases lay in between. The CDR3 is 13 amino acids. Germline assignment: CDR1 DFQATT and CDR2 SNEGSKA (reference sequence). CDR3 protein: CSAPGLRPYEQYF. The CDR3 DNA follows: TGCAGTGCTCCGGGACTCAGGCCCTACGAGCAGTACTTC.

Concerning this clonotype: Because this beta chain is a stray read in a library intended to capture alpha chains, its abundance should not be given much weight. The gene calls are TRBV2 and TRBJ2-1; TRBD2 might be the D (5 bases). Germline CDR1 reads SNHLY; CDR2 reads FYNNEI. This CDR3 region has 13 residues. V gave up 4 bases and J gave up 7 bases, with 11 bases separating them. The CDR3 region has the DNA TGTGCCAGCAGTGTACTAGTCTGGAATGAGCAGTTCTTC. Translation: CASSVLVWNEQFF.

This clonotype was recorded many times. For a library built for alpha chains, this beta chain is a stray read; little rests on its size. This chain connects TRBV7-2 to TRBJ2-1; D perhaps matches TRBD1 (5 bases). From germline, CDR1 is SGHTA and CDR2 FQGNSA. Trimming removed 1 base at V and 9 bases at J, with 7 bases between. The CDR3 consists of 12 residues. The CDR3 region has the DNA TGTGCCAGCAGCTTAGAAGGGGTTGAGCAGTTCTTC. Translating it yields CASSLEGVEQFF.

This clonotype was recorded a few times. For a library built for alpha chains, this beta chain is a stray read; little rests on its size. The chain has TRBV6-1 and TRBJ2-7, with 14 nucleotides matching TRBD2. Germline V gene sequence: CDR1 MNHNS, CDR2 SASEGT. The CDR3 is made up of 18 amino acids. V trimming: 8 bases; J trimming: 0 bases; junction bases outside the gene matches: 12. CDR3 coding DNA: TGTGCCAGCTGGGGACTAGCGGGAGAGCACCAGAGCTCCTACGAGCAGTACTTC. Encoded protein: CASWGLAGEHQSSYEQYF.

By sample share, this clonotype is large. This beta chain was picked up by a library intended for alpha chains and is off target, so its count carries little meaning. The V and J genes are TRBV7-8 and TRBJ2-1, with 7 nucleotides matching TRBD2. Germline loops: CDR1 SGHVS, CDR2 FQNEAQ. This CDR3 contains 17 residues. The V and J ends lost 5 bases and 0 bases, in that order; junction bases with no gene match: 10. The CDR3 is CASSPKWGGSSYNEQFF. The CDR3 region has the DNA TGTGCCAGCAGCCCAAAGTGGGGGGGGAGCTCCTACAATGAGCAGTTCTTC.

This clonotype came up a few times. This beta chain lies outside the target of a library built for alpha chains; its clone size means little. The rearrangement joins TRBV7-2 to TRBJ2-7, with D possibly matching TRBD2 (6 bases). V shed 6 bases and J shed 4 bases, with 16 bases lying between them. This CDR3 is built from 14 residues. In germline, CDR1 is SGHTA, CDR2 FQGNSA. The CDR3 DNA reads TGTGCCAGCAGAGACGGGCGGGACCTTTACGAGCAGTACTTC. This gives the protein CASRDGRDLYEQYF. Full variable domain (remainder filled in from reference TRBV7-2 and TRBJ2-7): GAGVSQSPSNKVTEKGKDVELRCDPISGHTALYWYRQSLGQGLEFLIYFQGNSAPDKSGLPSDRFSAERTGGSVSTLTIQRTQQEDSAVYLCASRDGRDLYEQYFGPGTRLTVT.